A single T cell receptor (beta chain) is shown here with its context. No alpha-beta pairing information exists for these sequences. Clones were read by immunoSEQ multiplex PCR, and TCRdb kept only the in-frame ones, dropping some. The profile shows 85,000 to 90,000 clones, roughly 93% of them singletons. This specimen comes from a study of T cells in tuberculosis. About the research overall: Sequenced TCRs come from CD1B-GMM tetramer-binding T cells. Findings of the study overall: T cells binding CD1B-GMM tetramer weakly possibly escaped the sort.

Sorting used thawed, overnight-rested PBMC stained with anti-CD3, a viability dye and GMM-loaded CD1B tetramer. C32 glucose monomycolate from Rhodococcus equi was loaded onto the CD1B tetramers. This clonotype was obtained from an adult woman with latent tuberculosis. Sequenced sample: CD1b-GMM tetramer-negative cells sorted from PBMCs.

The CDR3 nucleotides are TGTGCCAGCAGCTTGGATCCCAGGAACACTGAAGCTTTCTTT. This translates into CASSLDPRNTEAFF. The chain joins TRBV5-6 to TRBJ1-1, with unresolved D. V was cut by 0 bases and J by 1 base, with 7 bases left in between. The V gene's germline CDR1 is SGHDT and CDR2 YYEEEE. The CDR3 totals 14 residues.